A single sample gave rise to the 14 T cell receptor beta chains below, sequenced in a study of blood T cell repertoires in COVID-19. The protocol was immunoSEQ multiplex PCR, while the TCRdb copy is restricted to in-frame clones and leaves out a portion. The sample carries a few hundred thousand clones, roughly nine tenths recorded once. Sequencing was performed on PBMCs or T cells enriched from blood (not recorded which). Every receptor here comes from a middle-aged woman who had been exposed to COVID-19.

As for this clone: The same CDR3 also results from other DNA sequences found in this sample. The V call is TRBV20-1, the J call TRBJ2-5, with unresolved D. Germline values: CDR1 DFQATT, CDR2 SNEGSKA (reference sequence). The CDR3 is 13 amino acids. V lost 3 bases and J 4 bases, leaving 12 bases between the germline ends. The CDR3 here is CSASLLAGETQYF. CDR3 DNA sequence: TGCAGTGCTAGTCTTCTCGCCGGAGAGACCCAGTACTTC.

This chain joins TRBV6-5 and TRBJ1-5; perhaps TRBD1 as D (5 bases). Trimming removed 0 bases at V and 0 bases at J, with 6 bases between. The CDR3 spans 15 residues. CDR1 and CDR2 from the germline V gene are MNHEY and SVGAGI. DNA of the CDR3: TGTGCCAGCAGTTACTCTCAGGGTAGCAATCAGCCCCAGCATTTT. This codes for CASSYSQGSNQPQHF.

The rearrangement joins TRBV27 to TRBJ2-2; TRBD2 is a possible D gene (6 bases). Germline lookup yields CDR1 MNHEY and CDR2 SMNVEV (reference sequence). The CDR3 runs to 19 residues. The V end lost 6 bases, the J end lost 1 base, and 24 bases lay between the germline ends. CDR3 region: CASRVFPTRAEGNTGELFF. As DNA, the CDR3 is TGTGCCAGCAGAGTTTTCCCTACTAGGGCGGAGGGGAACACCGGGGAGCTGTTTTTT.

The J gene is TRBJ1-2, the V gene TRBV18; 11 bases map to TRBD1. Germline V CDR1 and CDR2: KGHSH, LQKENI. Trimming cost V 3 bases and J 7 bases; bases outside gene matches: 7. This CDR3 is built from 15 residues. The CDR3 is CASSPVGQGAGGYTF. CDR3 in DNA: TGTGCCAGCTCACCCGTTGGACAGGGGGCTGGTGGCTACACCTTC. The full variable domain, rest sourced from reference TRBV18 and TRBJ1-2, is NAGVMQNPRHLVRRRGQEARLRCSPMKGHSHVYWYRQLPEEGLKFMVYLQKENIIDESGMPKERFSAEFPKEGPSILRIQQVVRGDSAAYFCASSPVGQGAGGYTFGSGTRLTVV.

This clone was recorded once. The genes are TRBV29-1 and TRBJ1-1, with TRBD1 as a possible D gene (6 bases). Trimming took 6 bases from V and 10 from J, leaving 15 bases between them. The CDR3 covers 11 residues. Germline values: CDR1 SQVTM, CDR2 ANQGSEA. Written as DNA, the CDR3 is TGCAGCGTGGCCAGGGGTTGGGGAGCTTTCTTT. Encoded protein: CSVARGWGAFF.

The chain links TRBV19 to TRBJ2-1; TRBD1 might be the D (6 bases). This CDR3 is 15 amino acids long. Germline CDR1 LNHDA, CDR2 SQIVND (reference sequence). Trimming removed 7 bases at V and 0 bases at J, with 13 bases between. CDR3 nucleotides: TGTGCCAGTACCACCGACAGGAGCTCCTACAATGAGCAGTTCTTC. This translates into CASTTDRSSYNEQFF. Looking up the rest from reference TRBV19 and TRBJ2-1 gives the full variable domain: DGGITQSPKYLFRKEGQNVTLSCEQNLNHDAMYWYRQDPGQGLRLIYYSQIVNDFQKGDIAEGYSVSREKKESFPLTVTSAQKNPTAFYLCASTTDRSSYNEQFFGPGTRLTVL.

This clone was detected a few times. The J gene is TRBJ1-2, the V gene TRBV7-9; D gene uncertain. Between the trimmed V and J ends, which lost 4 bases and 2 bases, there was a span of 14 bases. Germline V gene sequence: CDR1 SEHNR, CDR2 FQNEAQ (reference sequence). The CDR3 sequence is 15 residues long. The CDR3 here is CASSYAGDPNYGYTF. As DNA, the CDR3 is TGTGCCAGCAGCTACGCAGGCGACCCGAACTATGGCTACACCTTC.

The V gene is TRBV20-1, the J gene TRBJ1-5, with a possible D match to TRBD1 (6 bases). V lost 3 bases and J 1 base, leaving 13 bases between the germline ends. CDR1 and CDR2 (germline): DFQATT, SNEGSKA (reference sequence). The CDR3 is 15 amino acids. The CDR3 DNA sequence: TGCAGTGCTAGTGGGGGCCTGGGGAGCAATCAGCCCCAGCATTTT. It encodes CSASGGLGSNQPQHF.

The chain carries TRBV3-1 (or the pseudogene TRBV3-2) and TRBJ1-1; 7 bases map to TRBD1. CDR3 size: 14 residues. Germline V gene data show CDR1 as LGHDT and CDR2 as YNNKEL (reference sequence). Trimming removed 1 base from V and 4 bases from J; junction bases left unmatched: 3. The CDR3 DNA reads as TGTGCCAGCAGCCAAGGACAGGGAGGCACTGAAGCTTTCTTT. This translates into CASSQGQGGTEAFF.

The chain links TRBV9 to TRBJ2-3, with D perhaps matching TRBD2 (6 bases). Germline CDR1 reads SGDLS; CDR2 reads YYNGEE. With 1 base removed from V and 3 bases from J, the gap between germline ends came to 15 bases. The CDR3 runs 16 residues. DNA for the CDR3: TGTGCCAGCAGCGTATTTCGCGGGGTGGAAACAGATACGCAGTATTTT. This encodes CASSVFRGVETDTQYF.

The chain employs TRBV7-2 and TRBJ2-1; 10 nucleotides line up with TRBD2. V lost 4 bases and J lost 8; bases outside the gene matches: 5. This CDR3 contains 14 residues. CDR1 and CDR2 (germline): SGHTA, FQGNSA. The CDR3, as DNA: TGTGCCAGCAGCTCGACCGGGACTAGCGATGAGCAGTTCTTC. Translated: CASSSTGTSDEQFF.

The chain is built from TRBV6-5 and TRBJ1-1; no clear D. Germline loops: CDR1 MNHEY, CDR2 SVGAGI. The CDR3 is 14 residues long. The ends were cut back, 6 bases at V and 12 bases at J, with 23 bases in the middle. CDR3 in amino acids: CASRITSQTGGTFF. The CDR3 DNA is TGTGCCAGCAGGATTACTTCCCAAACCGGCGGGACTTTCTTT.

This chain links TRBV5-6 with TRBJ2-5, with D possibly being TRBD2 (6 bases). Deletions cut 0 bases from V and 2 bases from J, with 11 bases between. The CDR3 has 15 residues. The V gene's germline CDR1 is SGHDT and CDR2 YYEEEE. This CDR3 is CASSLAGRGQETQYF. CDR3 in DNA: TGTGCCAGCAGCTTGGCCGGGCGGGGTCAAGAGACCCAGTACTTC.

This clone showed up just once. This chain connects TRBV7-9 to TRBJ2-7; tentatively, D is TRBD1 (7 bases). CDR3 length equals 15 residues. V lost 4 bases and J 3 bases, leaving 16 bases between the germline ends. Per the germline V gene, CDR1 is SEHNR and CDR2 is FQNEAQ (reference sequence). The chain's CDR3 is CASSYGGTENYEQYF. In DNA, the CDR3 is TGTGCCAGCAGCTATGGGGGGACAGAGAACTACGAGCAGTACTTC.